This T cell receptor beta chain was sequenced during a study of Graves' ophthalmopathy and Graves' hyperthyroidism. CDR3 size: 13 residues. Germline V gene sequence: CDR1 MDHEN, CDR2 SYDVKM. J was trimmed by 7 bases and V by 6 bases; bases with no gene match: 5. This clonotype was counted at least ten times. Scientists amplified the TCR beta CDR3 regions from RNA transcripts. RT-PCR in the first round used HTBI primers; a second-round multiplex PCR followed. TCRdb fed the multiplex PCR reads into MiXCR, producing one record per CDR3 protein. The sample carries a few hundred thousand distinct CDR3 sequences, 21% recorded once.

This chain connects TRBV28 to TRBJ2-7; 11 bases match TRBD1. Sequencing input: peripheral blood. The source is a woman aged 18-30 years with stable Graves' hyperthyroidism. CDR3 sequence: CASRLDRGREQYF. CDR3 nucleotides: TGTGCCAGCAGATTGGACAGGGGGCGAGAGCAGTACTTC.